The 25 T cell receptor beta chains presented below share a single source sample, sequenced in a study of blood T cell repertoires in COVID-19. TCRdb's copy holds only in-frame clones and misses some; the assay was immunoSEQ multiplex PCR. The sample has 70,000 to 85,000 clones; around 80% are singletons. Sequenced: peripheral blood. The receptors derive from a man older than 75 with active or convalescent COVID-19.

The rearrangement links TRBV20-1 to TRBJ1-2; tentatively, D is TRBD1 (5 bases). The V and J ends lost 3 bases and 8 bases respectively, with 7 bases between them. This CDR3 contains 10 residues. The germline V gene has CDR1 DFQATT and CDR2 SNEGSKA (reference sequence). CDR3 sequence (DNA): TGCAGTGCTAGCCAGGGAGGCTACACCTTC. Amino acid sequence: CSASQGGYTF.

CDR3 bases: TGTGCCAGCAGCCTGGAGGCTAGCGGTCAAGAGACCCAGTACTTC. Translating gives CASSLEASGQETQYF. J is TRBJ2-5 and V is TRBV6-5, with TRBD2 matching 7 bases. This CDR3 region has 15 residues. CDR1 is MNHEY, CDR2 SVGAGI, per germline. Trimming at V came to 6 bases and at J to 2 bases, leaving 9 bases not matched to a gene.

CDR3 residues: CASSPGGRDPTGELFF. In DNA, the CDR3 is TGTGCCAGCAGCCCGGGGGGCAGAGACCCCACCGGGGAGCTGTTTTTT. This chain joins TRBV7-6 and TRBJ2-2; D perhaps matches TRBD2 (7 bases). The CDR3 consists of 16 residues. Germline loops: CDR1 SGHVS, CDR2 FNYEAQ. V lost 5 bases, J lost 4 bases, and 17 bases lay in between.

The rearrangement uses TRBV7-2 and TRBJ2-1, with D maybe TRBD2 (5 bases). Germline-derived CDR1 and CDR2 are SGHTA and FQGNSA. V lost 5 bases, J lost 5 bases, and 16 bases lay in between. The CDR3 totals 15 residues. The CDR3 nucleotides are TGTGCCAGCAGCGGAGGCGGCTCCCAGCACAATGAGCAGTTCTTC. It translates to CASSGGGSQHNEQFF.

The chain has TRBV27 and TRBJ2-7; 9 bases agree with TRBD1. This CDR3 spans 15 amino acids. With V trimmed by 3 bases and J by 2 bases, 5 bases remained unmatched. The germline CDR1 and CDR2 sequences are MNHEY and SMNVEV (reference sequence). The chain's CDR3 is CASSFRRTGAYEQYF. DNA for the CDR3: TGTGCCAGCAGTTTTCGTCGGACAGGGGCCTACGAGCAGTACTTC.

The rearrangement uses TRBV28 and TRBJ2-1; 9 bases are shared with TRBD2. Germline CDR1 and CDR2: MDHEN and SYDVKM. V gave up 7 bases and J gave up 4 bases; unmatched junction bases: 8. CDR3 length: 15 residues. CDR3 in DNA: TGTGCCAGCACCGACAGGCTAGCGGGGTACAATGAGCAGTTCTTC. Protein product: CASTDRLAGYNEQFF.

This clone came up a few times. This chain connects TRBV4-3 to TRBJ2-7; weak D call: TRBD1 (7 bases). Trimming cost V 0 bases and J 7 bases, with 16 bases left between them. Looked up from germline, CDR1 is LGHNA and CDR2 is YSLEER. CDR3 length: 15 amino acids. In DNA, the CDR3 is TGCGCCAGCAGCCAAGAGCCGGGCCCAGGGGGGGAGCAGTACTTC. Its translation: CASSQEPGPGGEQYF.

The chain carries TRBV10-2 and TRBJ2-5; 14 bases match TRBD2. CDR3 size: 16 residues. With V trimmed by 4 bases and J by 4 bases, 5 bases remained unmatched. Germline V gene data show CDR1 as WSHSY and CDR2 as SAAADI. The CDR3, as DNA: TGCGCCAGCAGTGGAAGGACTAGCGGGGGGCCAGAGACCCAGTACTTC. Its protein product is CASSGRTSGGPETQYF.

The J gene is TRBJ2-1, the V gene TRBV7-8, with D perhaps matching TRBD2 (9 bases). Trimming removed 5 bases at V and 3 bases at J, with 26 bases between. The CDR3 is 19 residues long. Per the germline V gene, CDR1 is SGHVS and CDR2 is FQNEAQ. The CDR3 here is CASSPGGGRADNRYNEQFF. The CDR3 DNA sequence: TGTGCCAGCAGCCCAGGGGGCGGGAGGGCCGACAATCGCTACAATGAGCAGTTCTTC. Supplemented by reference TRBV7-8 and TRBJ2-1, the full variable domain reads GAGVSQSPRYKVAKRGQDVALRCDPISGHVSLFWYQQALGQGPEFLTYFQNEAQLDKSGLPSDRFFAERPEGSVSTLKIQRTQQEDSAVYLCASSPGGGRADNRYNEQFFGPGTRLTVL.

This clone has a single count. The chain uses TRBV7-3 and TRBJ1-1; 7 bases agree with TRBD1. J was trimmed by 5 bases and V by 1 base; bases with no gene match: 13. The germline V gene has CDR1 SGHTA and CDR2 FQGTGA. The CDR3 runs to 17 residues. CDR3: CASSLNGGGLVGTEAFF. The CDR3 nucleotides are TGTGCCAGCAGCTTAAATGGAGGGGGCTTGGTTGGAACTGAAGCTTTCTTT.

This clone has only one observation. The chain has TRBV6-5 and TRBJ2-7; 7 bases line up with TRBD1. CDR3 size: 15 residues. V shed 6 bases, J shed 0 bases, and the junction held 8 bases outside the gene matches. Per germline, CDR1 MNHEY and CDR2 SVGAGI. The CDR3 loop reads CASRRDRVSSYEQYF. The CDR3 DNA reads as TGTGCCAGCAGGAGAGACAGGGTTAGCTCCTACGAGCAGTACTTC.

The chain employs TRBV4-2 and TRBJ1-2; 7 nucleotides agree with TRBD1. The junction had 8 bases not matched to a gene; V was cut back by 0 bases and J by 4 bases. Germline V gene sequence: CDR1 LGHNA, CDR2 YNFKEQ. This CDR3 spans 16 amino acids. The CDR3 is CASSQEQRTGTYGYTF. CDR3 coding DNA: TGTGCCAGCAGCCAAGAGCAGAGGACAGGAACCTATGGCTACACCTTC.

The J gene is TRBJ2-7, the V gene TRBV7-9, with 9 bases matching TRBD2. With V trimmed by 5 bases and J by 5 bases, 10 bases remained unmatched. CDR3 length: 15 residues. From germline, CDR1 is SEHNR and CDR2 FQNEAQ (reference sequence). CDR3 amino acids: CASSPNSGSPHEQYF. DNA of the CDR3: TGTGCCAGCAGCCCGAATAGCGGGAGCCCCCACGAGCAGTACTTC. Filled out from reference TRBV7-9 and TRBJ2-7, the complete variable domain reads DTGVSQNPRHKITKRGQNVTFRCDPISEHNRLYWYRQTLGQGPEFLTYFQNEAQLEKSRLLSDRFSAERPKGSFSTLEIQRTEQGDSAMYLCASSPNSGSPHEQYFGPGTRLTVT.

This clone appeared a few times. This chain joins TRBV7-2 and TRBJ1-2; maybe TRBD1 (5 bases). CDR3 size: 15 residues. Germline V gives CDR1 SGHTA, CDR2 FQGNSA. V lost 1 base, J lost 3 bases, and 12 bases lay in between. The CDR3 sequence: CASSLGSGGDYGYTF. As DNA, the CDR3 is TGTGCCAGCAGCTTAGGGTCGGGAGGGGACTATGGCTACACCTTC.

The V and J genes are TRBV29-1 and TRBJ1-3; the match to TRBD1 covers 9 bases. Per the germline V gene, CDR1 is SQVTM and CDR2 is ANQGSEA. The CDR3 contains 13 residues. The CDR3 loop is CRDRGASGNTIYF. The CDR3 DNA sequence: TGCAGGGACAGGGGTGCGTCTGGAAACACCATATATTTT.

V and J are TRBV10-2 and TRBJ2-5; possibly TRBD1 for D (6 bases). Germline CDR1 WSHSY, CDR2 SAAADI. There are 13 residues in the CDR3. V dropped 3 bases and J dropped 5 bases, with 10 bases sitting between them. The CDR3 loop is CASSDRQGETQYF. The CDR3 DNA follows: TGCGCCAGCAGTGATCGGCAGGGGGAGACCCAGTACTTC.

This rearrangement joins TRBV29-1 to TRBJ1-2; tentative D call: TRBD1 (6 bases). The germline V and J ends were trimmed by 3 bases and 7 bases, with 18 bases remaining between them. Germline V gives CDR1 SQVTM, CDR2 ANQGSEA. The CDR3 runs 14 residues. CDR3 residues: CSVESRDRLIGYTF. CDR3 in DNA: TGCAGCGTTGAGTCCCGTGACAGGTTGATTGGCTACACCTTC.

This clone appeared a single time. The chain's CDR3 is CASSLNGGTGSEQYF. CDR3 sequence (DNA): TGCGCCAGCAGCTTGAACGGCGGGACAGGGAGCGAGCAGTACTTC. The chain combines TRBV5-1 with TRBJ2-7, with 9 bases identical to TRBD1. The germline V gene has CDR1 SGHRS and CDR2 YFSETQ. With V trimmed by 1 base and J by 6 bases, 8 bases remained unmatched. The CDR3 loop spans 15 amino acids.

A few counts support this clone. V and J are TRBV12-3 or TRBV12-4 and TRBJ2-7; weak D call: TRBD1 (6 bases). The CDR3 consists of 13 residues. V lost 1 base to trimming and J lost 5 bases, with 9 bases between them. DNA for the CDR3: TGTGCCAGCAGTTTAGGGGGGCGTAACGAGCAGTACTTC. This encodes CASSLGGRNEQYF.

There are a few counts of this clone. This chain uses TRBV4-3 with TRBJ1-3, with D maybe TRBD1 (5 bases). V shed 1 base and J shed 3 bases, with 13 bases lying between them. Germline loops: CDR1 LGHNA, CDR2 YSLEER. The CDR3 runs to 16 residues. DNA of the CDR3: TGCGCCAGCAGCCAAGGGAGACAGAACATTGGAAACACCATATATTTT. Translated: CASSQGRQNIGNTIYF.

V is TRBV9 and J is TRBJ2-3; D perhaps matches TRBD2 (7 bases). The CDR3 totals 13 residues. The germline V and J ends were trimmed by 2 bases and 7 bases, with 11 bases remaining between them. The germline V gene encodes CDR1 SGDLS and CDR2 YYNGEE. The CDR3 bases are TGTGCCAGCAGCGTCCCGGGGGGCTATACGCAGTATTTT. This encodes CASSVPGGYTQYF.

The chain uses TRBV18 and TRBJ1-4, with TRBD1 matching 7 bases. The trim removed 3 bases at V and 7 bases at J, leaving 8 bases unmatched. The CDR3 consists of 15 residues. Germline CDR1 reads KGHSH; CDR2 reads LQKENI. The CDR3 protein is CASSPRQGEGEKLFF. DNA of the CDR3: TGTGCCAGCTCACCCAGGCAGGGGGAAGGTGAAAAACTGTTTTTT.

V is TRBV19 and J is TRBJ1-1; D is possibly TRBD1 (5 bases). V lost 8 bases, J lost 1 base, and 11 bases lay in between. The CDR3 is made up of 13 amino acids. Germline CDR1 LNHDA, CDR2 SQIVND (reference sequence). This CDR3 is CASRQSRNTEAFF. DNA for the CDR3: TGTGCCAGTCGACAGAGTCGGAACACTGAAGCTTTCTTT.

The rearrangement uses TRBV7-9 and TRBJ2-2, with a weak D call TRBD2 (5 bases). The CDR3 loop spans 14 amino acids. V lost 2 bases, J lost 6 bases, and 10 bases lay in between. Per the germline V gene, CDR1 is SEHNR and CDR2 is FQNEAQ (reference sequence). DNA for the CDR3: TGTGCCAGCAGCTTATCTTGGGAGTCCGGGGAGCTGTTTTTT. Its translation is CASSLSWESGELFF. Together with reference TRBV7-9 and TRBJ2-2, the CDR3 gives the full variable domain: DTGVSQNPRHKITKRGQNVTFRCDPISEHNRLYWYRQTLGQGPEFLTYFQNEAQLEKSRLLSDRFSAERPKGSFSTLEIQRTEQGDSAMYLCASSLSWESGELFFGEGSRLTVL.

The rearrangement links TRBV5-1 to TRBJ2-3; 10 bases match TRBD2. The trim removed 1 base at V and 3 bases at J, leaving 2 bases unmatched. Germline assignment: CDR1 SGHRS and CDR2 YFSETQ. The CDR3 consists of 15 residues. The CDR3 nucleotides are TGCGCCAGCAGCTTGAGCGGGGGGGTGACAGATACGCAGTATTTT. As protein: CASSLSGGVTDTQYF.